Here is one T cell receptor beta chain with its context. What it binds is not known. For TCR, cDNA came from 5'RACE template switching, which added a universal primer site and UMIs. TCRdb re-called the 5' RACE reads through MiXCR, storing one row per CDR3 protein. Here the sample spans approximately 550,000 distinct CDR3 sequences, roughly 19% being singletons. The germline V gene encodes CDR1 LNHNV and CDR2 YYDKDF (reference sequence). The V gene end was trimmed by 2 bases and the J gene end by 2 bases; junction bases not matched to a gene: 3. The CDR3 spans 15 residues. This specimen comes from a study of T cells after yellow fever vaccination. Overall study context: SMART-Seq v4 Ultra Low Input prepared libraries from low-cell fractions. Whole-study results and caveats: Clones that expanded after primary vaccination mostly reappeared after the booster (96% CD4, approximately 85% CD8). Researchers report a weaker secondary response that nonetheless peaked faster, day 5 versus 15.

This chain links TRBV15 with TRBJ2-1, with TRBD1 identical over 7 bases. The clonotype originates from a young man who received the YFV17D yellow fever vaccine. The sequenced sample was PBMCs, obtained 15 days after the yellow fever booster vaccination. The DNA of the CDR3 is TGTGCCACCAGCAGAAAGAGGGGGCCCTACAATGAGCAGTTCTTC. Translating gives CATSRKRGPYNEQFF.